What follows are 17 T cell receptor beta chains derived from one specimen sequenced in a study of long-term antiretroviral therapy in people with HIV. Investigators performed immunoSEQ version v3.0 at survey level. Assay: immunoSEQ multiplex PCR; the TCRdb copy retains only in-frame clones and omits some. The table has around 40,000 clones, 86% seen once. The sample was unsorted PBMCs, taken just before starting antiretroviral therapy. Every receptor here comes from a young woman with HIV.

The chain joins TRBV5-4 to TRBJ2-7, with TRBD1 identical over 8 bases. The ends lost 0 bases at V and 3 bases at J; junction bases unmatched: 2. Germline V lookup: CDR1 SGHNT, CDR2 YYREEE (reference sequence). The CDR3 extends over 14 amino acids. The CDR3 here is CASSLEQGGYEQYF. CDR3 nucleotides: TGTGCCAGCAGCTTGGAACAGGGGGGCTACGAGCAGTACTTC.

The chain has TRBV7-2 and TRBJ2-5; possibly TRBD1 for D (5 bases). CDR1 is SGHTA and CDR2 is FQGNSA in the germline V gene. Deletions cut 0 bases from V and 5 bases from J, with 7 bases between. This CDR3 has 13 amino acids. CDR3: CASSLAKGETQYF. The CDR3 bases are TGTGCCAGCAGCTTAGCGAAGGGGGAGACCCAGTACTTC.

This sequence joins TRBV6-1 and TRBJ1-3, with D uncertain. Germline loops: CDR1 MNHNS, CDR2 SASEGT. The V and J ends lost 5 bases and 0 bases respectively, with 11 bases between them. The CDR3 spans 15 residues. The CDR3 protein is CASSSTGFSGNTIYF. CDR3 DNA sequence: TGTGCCAGCAGTTCCACGGGCTTCTCTGGAAACACCATATATTTT.

On this clone itself: The junction departs from the called germline gene at one end, perhaps through a read error. J is TRBJ2-7 and V is TRBV2, with 8 bases lining up with TRBD2. The CDR3 length is 16 residues. Germline V CDR1 and CDR2: SNHLY, FYNNEI. The CDR3 reads CASSGSTSGSSHEQYF. The CDR3 region has the DNA TGTGCCAGCAGCGGGTCCACTAGCGGCTCCTCCCACGAGCAGTACTTC.

This chain connects TRBV11-1 to TRBJ2-7; D call uncertain. V dropped 1 base and J dropped 6 bases, with 7 bases sitting between them. The germline V gene encodes CDR1 SGHAT and CDR2 FQDESV (reference sequence). This CDR3 region has 12 residues. For the CDR3, the DNA is TGTGCCAGCAGCTTAGAGGTCACCGAGCAGTACTTC. Its translation is CASSLEVTEQYF.

CDR3 sequence reads: CASSQVGTSGRFETQYF. The CDR3 DNA follows: TGCGCCAGCAGCCAAGTGGGGACTAGCGGGAGGTTTGAGACCCAGTACTTC. V gene TRBV4-1 combines with J gene TRBJ2-5, with 15 nucleotides matching TRBD2. CDR3 length equals 17 residues. The germline CDR1 and CDR2 sequences are MGHRA and YSYEKL. V shed 1 base and J 5 bases; nucleotides not matched to a gene: 5.

The rearrangement links TRBV7-9 to TRBJ2-1, with a weak D call TRBD2 (5 bases). The CDR3 runs to 15 residues. Germline-derived CDR1 and CDR2 are SEHNR and FQNEAQ (reference sequence). V was clipped by 4 bases and J by 5 bases, with 15 bases between them. The CDR3 DNA is TGTGCCAGCAGCTCCCGGGATAAATGGAACAATGAGCAGTTCTTC. Translated: CASSSRDKWNNEQFF.

CDR3 coding DNA: TGTGCCAGCAGCGTAGCTGGTAGCGGGGGACCTAATGAGCAGTTCTTC. Translation: CASSVAGSGGPNEQFF. The chain is built from TRBV9 and TRBJ2-1; 9 bases agree with TRBD2. The germline gives CDR1 SGDLS, CDR2 YYNGEE. V shed 0 bases and J 7 bases; nucleotides not matched to a gene: 8. The CDR3 spans 16 residues.

The V gene is TRBV28, the J gene TRBJ2-7, with 11 bases identical to TRBD1. The CDR3 extends over 15 amino acids. The germline CDR1 and CDR2 sequences are MDHEN and SYDVKM. Germline trimming cut 5 bases from V and 4 bases from J; bases unmatched to any gene: 7. CDR3 nucleotide sequence: TGTGCCAGCAGTACCGGACAGGGGGCAAGGTACGAGCAGTACTTC. Translated: CASSTGQGARYEQYF.

The rearrangement joins TRBV11-2 to TRBJ2-2; tentatively, D is TRBD1 or TRBD2 (5 bases each). Trimming left V 3 bases short and J 5 bases short, with 13 bases between. The CDR3 totals 15 residues. The germline CDR1 and CDR2 sequences are SGHAT and FQNNGV. The CDR3 coding sequence is TGTGCCAGCAGCTTTACCGACAGCGGAACCGGGGAGCTGTTTTTT. It is translated as CASSFTDSGTGELFF.

The rearrangement links TRBV7-9 to TRBJ2-7; D tentatively fits TRBD1 or TRBD2 (6 bases each). V was trimmed by 5 bases and J by 6 bases, leaving 14 bases between them. Germline assignment: CDR1 SEHNR and CDR2 FQNEAQ (reference sequence). The CDR3 totals 13 residues. As DNA, the CDR3 is TGTGCCAGCAGCCGTGTTGGGGGGCGCGAGCAGTACTTC. This codes for CASSRVGGREQYF.

The rearrangement joins TRBV9 to TRBJ2-1, with 7 bases that match TRBD2. The germline gives CDR1 SGDLS, CDR2 YYNGEE. CDR3 length: 15 amino acids. V lost 0 bases, J lost 2 bases, and 2 bases stayed unmatched. As DNA, the CDR3 is TGTGCCAGCAGCGTAGAGAGCGGGACCTACAATGAGCAGTTCTTC. Translating gives CASSVESGTYNEQFF.

The V and J genes are TRBV7-9 and TRBJ2-1, with unresolved D. The CDR3 is 14 residues long. Between the trimmed V and J ends, which lost 4 bases and 13 bases, there was a span of 20 bases. The germline V gene has CDR1 SEHNR and CDR2 FQNEAQ (reference sequence). The CDR3 reads CASSSSTDGPHQFF. CDR3 bases: TGTGCCAGCAGCTCCTCTACCGACGGTCCGCATCAGTTCTTC.

The chain links TRBV19 to TRBJ2-7; 12 bases line up with TRBD1. This CDR3 spans 15 amino acids. J gave up 5 bases and V 5 bases, and 7 bases lay outside the gene matches. Per germline, CDR1 LNHDA and CDR2 SQIVND (reference sequence). The CDR3 sequence: CASSSTGQGADEQYF. CDR3 DNA: TGTGCCAGTAGTTCTACGGGACAGGGGGCGGACGAGCAGTACTTC.

The rearrangement joins TRBV19 to TRBJ2-3; 14 nucleotides line up with TRBD2. V lost 10 bases and J lost 6; bases outside the gene matches: 12. Germline V gene sequence: CDR1 LNHDA, CDR2 SQIVND (reference sequence). CDR3 length: 16 residues. CDR3 in amino acids: CATTGTSGGLGDTQYF. As DNA, the CDR3 is TGTGCCACGACCGGGACTAGCGGGGGATTAGGGGATACGCAGTATTTT.

V and J are TRBV30 and TRBJ1-2; the D gene is possibly TRBD1 (5 bases). CDR1 GTSNPN and CDR2 SVGIG come from the germline V gene (reference sequence). The V end was cut by 4 bases, the J end by 8 bases, with 23 bases between. This CDR3 region has 15 residues. CDR3 loop: CAWMIGDGSVDGYTF. CDR3 coding DNA: TGTGCCTGGATGATAGGGGATGGTTCCGTCGACGGCTACACCTTC. Variable domain in full (rest from reference TRBV30 and TRBJ1-2): SQTIHQWPATLVQPVGSPLSLECTVEGTSNPNLYWYRQAAGRGLQLLFYSVGIGQISSEVPQNLSASRPQDRQFILSSKKLLLSDSGFYLCAWMIGDGSVDGYTFGSGTRLTVV.

The chain uses TRBV9 and TRBJ2-3; D may be TRBD1 (5 bases). Per germline, CDR1 SGDLS and CDR2 YYNGEE. V was shortened by 8 bases and J by 5 bases, with 18 bases between the two germline ends. The CDR3 has 14 amino acids. The CDR3 DNA sequence: TGTGCCAGTGGTAGTGGCCTGGGGCGAGATACGCAGTATTTT. Translating it yields CASGSGLGRDTQYF.